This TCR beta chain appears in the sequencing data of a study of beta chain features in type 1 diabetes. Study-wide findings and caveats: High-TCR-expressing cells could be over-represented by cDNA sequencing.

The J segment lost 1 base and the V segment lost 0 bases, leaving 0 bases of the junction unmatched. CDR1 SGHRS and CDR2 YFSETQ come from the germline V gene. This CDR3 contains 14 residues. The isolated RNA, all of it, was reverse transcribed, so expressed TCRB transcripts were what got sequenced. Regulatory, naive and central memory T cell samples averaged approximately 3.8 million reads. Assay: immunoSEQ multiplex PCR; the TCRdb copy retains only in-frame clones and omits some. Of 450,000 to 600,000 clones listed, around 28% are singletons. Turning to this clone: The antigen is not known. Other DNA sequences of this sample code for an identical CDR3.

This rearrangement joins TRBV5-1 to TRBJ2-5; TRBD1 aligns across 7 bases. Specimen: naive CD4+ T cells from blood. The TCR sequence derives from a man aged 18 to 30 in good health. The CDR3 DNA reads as TGCGCCAGCAGCTTGGGGGACAGCCAAGAGACCCAGTACTTC. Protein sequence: CASSLGDSQETQYF.